The 21 T cell receptor beta chains below were found in one sample sequenced in a study of human versus mouse CDR3 diversity and MHC coevolution. Clones were read by immunoSEQ multiplex PCR, and TCRdb kept only the in-frame ones, dropping some. The sample holds about 77,000 clones, around 93% seen once. The material sequenced was naive CD4+ T cells from blood. Subset given: CD45RO-negative CD62L-positive naive CD4 T cells. The receptors come from a person between 25 and 69 years old in good health.

The CDR3 DNA reads as TGTGCCAGTATCGCGAGTCGGGAGCGTGGGCCCCAGCATTTT. It yields the protein CASIASRERGPQHF. This chain joins TRBV19 and TRBJ1-5; the D is unclear. This CDR3 is built from 14 residues. Germline lookup yields CDR1 LNHDA and CDR2 SQIVND (reference sequence). With 7 bases removed from V and 9 bases from J, the gap between germline ends came to 19 bases. Supplemented by reference TRBV19 and TRBJ1-5, the full variable domain reads DGGITQSPKYLFRKEGQNVTLSCEQNLNHDAMYWYRQDPGQGLRLIYYSQIVNDFQKGDIAEGYSVSREKKESFPLTVTSAQKNPTAFYLCASIASRERGPQHFGDGTRLSIL.

This clone was found once. This chain uses TRBV13 with TRBJ2-3; 9 bases align to TRBD1. The CDR3 consists of 16 residues. After removal of 7 bases from V and 4 bases from J, the junction contained 12 bases not matched to a gene. Germline values: CDR1 PRHDT, CDR2 FYEKMQ (reference sequence). The CDR3 is CASTYTPGQGPDTQYF. As DNA, the CDR3 is TGTGCCAGCACCTATACTCCGGGACAGGGCCCAGATACGCAGTATTTT.

The V gene is TRBV5-1, the J gene TRBJ1-2, with 7 positions matching TRBD1. The CDR3 is 14 residues long. Germline lookup yields CDR1 SGHRS and CDR2 YFSETQ. V lost 0 bases to trimming and J lost 5 bases; unmatched junction nucleotides: 4. The CDR3 loop is CASSLGAGGYGYTF. The CDR3 DNA is TGCGCCAGCAGCTTGGGCGCAGGGGGGTATGGCTACACCTTC.

The V call is TRBV18, the J call TRBJ2-3, with 13 positions matching TRBD2. The CDR3 runs to 15 residues. From germline, CDR1 is KGHSH and CDR2 LQKENI. V was clipped by 5 bases and J by 6 bases; unmatched bases: 5. The CDR3 DNA sequence: TGTGCCAGCTCAAAACTAGCGGGAGGGCGCGATACGCAGTATTTT. It codes for CASSKLAGGRDTQYF.

The rearrangement links TRBV27 to TRBJ2-1; the match to TRBD2 covers 14 bases. The CDR3 covers 17 residues. From germline, CDR1 is MNHEY and CDR2 SMNVEV (reference sequence). V lost 6 bases and J lost 8; bases outside the gene matches: 12. This CDR3 is CASRVGQGTSGGYEQFF. CDR3 DNA sequence: TGTGCCAGCAGAGTGGGACAGGGGACTAGCGGGGGTTATGAGCAGTTCTTC.

This clone was seen once. V and J are TRBV5-8 and TRBJ2-2; tentative D call: TRBD1 (5 bases). This CDR3 comprises 14 residues. Germline CDR1 reads SGHTS; CDR2 reads YDEGEE. Trimming shortened V by 5 bases and J by 2 bases, and 10 bases separated the two germline ends. The CDR3 DNA reads TGTGCCAGCAGGCAGGGTTTTAACACCGGGGAGCTGTTTTTT. As protein: CASRQGFNTGELFF. The complete variable domain, with remaining parts taken from reference TRBV5-8 and TRBJ2-2, reads EAGVTQSPTHLIKTRGQQATLRCSPISGHTSVYWYQQALGLGLQFLLWYDEGEERNRGNFPPRFSGRQFPNYSSELNVNALELEDSALYLCASRQGFNTGELFFGEGSRLTVL.

This clone was detected only once. The rearrangement joins TRBV6-6 to TRBJ1-4, with 9 bases fitting TRBD1. The CDR3 extends over 14 amino acids. The germline V gene has CDR1 MNHNY and CDR2 SVGAGI (reference sequence). With 7 bases clipped from V and 7 bases from J, the junction kept 7 bases outside the gene matches. The CDR3 loop is CASIQQGAAEKLFF. The DNA for the CDR3 is TGTGCCAGCATCCAACAGGGGGCGGCTGAAAAACTGTTTTTT.

The chain couples TRBV2 to TRBJ1-5; D not resolved. The CDR3 has 14 amino acids. V was trimmed by 4 bases and J by 7 bases, leaving 14 bases between them. The V gene's germline CDR1 is SNHLY and CDR2 FYNNEI. CDR3 nucleotide sequence: TGTGCCAGCAGTGGCCAGGTGCCCCGCCAGCCCCAGCATTTT. This codes for CASSGQVPRQPQHF.

This clone was recorded once. The gene calls are TRBV21-1 and TRBJ2-1; the DNA was not used to check the table's D call, TRBD2. TRBV21-1 is shown as a pseudogene. The length of the CDR3 is 18 residues. CDR3: CASSNPCTSGTPHNEQFF. CDR3 coding DNA: TGTGCCAGCAGCAACCCCTGCACTAGCGGGACTCCCCACAATGAGCAGTTCTTC.

The V and J genes are TRBV6-6 and TRBJ2-5; 10 bases are a match to TRBD2. The DNA end favors TRBJ2-7, so the J call may be wrong. CDR3 length: 15 residues. Germline V gives CDR1 MNHNY, CDR2 SVGAGI (reference sequence). This chain's CDR3 is CASRGFSGRSYEQYF. The CDR3 nucleotides are TGTGCCAGCAGGGGGTTTAGCGGGAGGTCCTACGAGCAGTACTTC.

The chain is built from TRBV7-9 and TRBJ2-3, with TRBD1 identical over 12 bases. Germline lookup yields CDR1 SEHNR and CDR2 FQNEAQ (reference sequence). Trimming at V came to 2 bases and at J to 8 bases, leaving 5 bases not matched to a gene. The CDR3 runs to 15 residues. The CDR3 spells CASSLSGTGGLTQYF. The DNA for the CDR3 is TGTGCCAGCAGCTTATCTGGGACAGGGGGCCTTACGCAGTATTTT.

The chain couples TRBV5-1 to TRBJ2-2; 8 bases are shared with TRBD1. The CDR3 has 16 amino acids. Per germline, CDR1 SGHRS and CDR2 YFSETQ. Germline trimming cut 2 bases from V and 1 base from J; bases unmatched to any gene: 4. The CDR3 protein is CASSLQGVLNTGELFF. The DNA for the CDR3 is TGCGCCAGCAGCTTACAGGGGGTGCTGAACACCGGGGAGCTGTTTTTT.

The V gene is TRBV29-1, the J gene TRBJ2-3, with D unresolved. Germline V CDR1 and CDR2: SQVTM, ANQGSEA. The CDR3 is 11 residues long. V gave up 4 bases and J gave up 12 bases, with 14 bases separating them. As DNA, the CDR3 is TGCAGCGTTGTGACGCTACAGATCCAGTATTTT. Translation gives CSVVTLQIQYF.

The rearrangement joins TRBV28 to TRBJ1-2; 7 bases agree with TRBD1. The CDR3 has 14 residues. Germline loops: CDR1 MDHEN, CDR2 SYDVKM. The ends lost 7 bases at V and 5 bases at J; junction bases unmatched: 10. The CDR3 loop reads CASNQGGKGYGYTF. The CDR3 DNA reads as TGTGCCAGCAACCAGGGGGGAAAGGGGTATGGCTACACCTTC.

CDR3 DNA: TGCGCCAGCAGCCCACAGGGGGCGCGATCTGAAGCTTTCTTT. This sequence encodes CASSPQGARSEAFF. This chain links TRBV5-1 with TRBJ1-1; 9 bases fit TRBD1. Germline V CDR1 and CDR2: SGHRS, YFSETQ. V shed 4 bases, J shed 6 bases, and the junction held 7 bases outside the gene matches. There are 14 residues in the CDR3.

This clone has a handful of counts. The rearrangement joins TRBV21-1 to TRBJ2-7; TRBD2 reflects the table's D call only, with no check against the DNA. TRBV21-1 is given as a pseudogene. CDR3 length: 13 amino acids. DNA of the CDR3: TGTGCCAGCAGCAAAGATCTGCGATCCGAGCAGTACTTC. This gives the protein CASSKDLRSEQYF.

As regards this clone: Other DNA sequences in this specimen translate into the identical CDR3. The rearrangement uses TRBV18 and TRBJ2-3; 12 bases are shared with TRBD2. The V gene end was trimmed by 1 base and the J gene end by 2 bases; junction bases not matched to a gene: 10. Germline loops: CDR1 KGHSH, CDR2 LQKENI. The CDR3 contains 19 residues. The CDR3 DNA reads TGTGCCAGCTCACCACGCGTACTAGCGGGGGGACGTCCCACAGATACGCAGTATTTT. Protein: CASSPRVLAGGRPTDTQYF.

The chain links TRBV6-5 to TRBJ2-7; a weak D match, TRBD2 (6 bases). This CDR3 has 14 residues. Germline loops: CDR1 MNHEY, CDR2 SVGAGI. Trimming cost V 6 bases and J 3 bases, with 15 bases left between them. CDR3 loop: CASSAPGGYYEQYF. The CDR3 coding sequence is TGTGCCAGCAGCGCCCCCGGAGGGTACTACGAGCAGTACTTC.

On this clone: Other DNA sequences in the sample encode the same CDR3. The V and J genes are TRBV18 and TRBJ1-1; TRBD1 agrees at 11 bases. The V gene end was trimmed by 1 base and the J gene end by 5 bases; junction bases not matched to a gene: 3. The length of the CDR3 is 15 residues. Germline V lookup: CDR1 KGHSH, CDR2 LQKENI. DNA for the CDR3: TGTGCCAGCTCACCACAAGGGACAGGGGGGACTGAAGCTTTCTTT. Translating it yields CASSPQGTGGTEAFF. The full variable domain, in which reference TRBV18 and TRBJ1-1 provide the parts outside the CDR3, is NAGVMQNPRHLVRRRGQEARLRCSPMKGHSHVYWYRQLPEEGLKFMVYLQKENIIDESGMPKERFSAEFPKEGPSILRIQQVVRGDSAAYFCASSPQGTGGTEAFFGQGTRLTVV.

Details on this clone: Since the CDR3 does not end with the conserved phenylalanine or tryptophan, this likely comes from a read error. The genes are TRBV25-1 and TRBJ1-1, with a weak D call TRBD1 (5 bases). Germline CDR1 is MGHDK and CDR2 is SYGVNS. Between the trimmed V and J ends, which lost 4 bases and 9 bases, there was a span of 15 bases. This CDR3 contains 13 residues. The CDR3 reads CASSASTTEKAFL. CDR3 DNA sequence: TGTGCCAGCAGTGCCTCTACGACAGAGAAAGCTTTCCTT.

The sample holds one count of this clone. V usage is TRBV19 and J usage is TRBJ2-5, with D maybe TRBD1 (5 bases). Judging by the DNA end, TRBJ2-7 fits better; the J call may be wrong. The CDR3 is 14 amino acids. Germline V gives CDR1 LNHDA, CDR2 SQIVND (reference sequence). CDR3 sequence reads: CASSIVGAAYEQYF. DNA for the CDR3: TGTGCCAGTAGTATCGTAGGGGCGGCCTACGAGCAGTACTTC.